This T cell receptor (beta chain) appears in the sequencing data of a study of neurological immune-mediated disorders. One entry per CDR3 protein, called by TCRdb with MiXCR from the 5' RACE reads. The sample has 25,000 to 30,000 distinct CDR3 sequences; roughly 6.7% are singletons. In germline, CDR1 is ENHRY, CDR2 SYGVKD. V was shortened by 3 bases and J by 2 bases, with 2 bases between the two germline ends. The CDR3 has 11 residues. This clonotype was counted many times. This rearrangement joins TRBV10-3 to TRBJ2-7; no definite D call. The TCR sequence derives from a woman aged 45-65 years in good health. The material sequenced was PBMCs. The CDR3 spells CAISDPYEQYF. CDR3 bases: TGTGCCATCAGTGATCCCTACGAGCAGTACTTC.